This T cell receptor beta chain derives from a study of T cell responses to AZD1222 COVID-19 vaccine. Germline CDR1 and CDR2: MNHEY and SVGAGI. Between the trimmed V and J ends, which lost 2 bases and 5 bases, there was a span of 15 bases. The CDR3 totals 15 residues. Worth noting for this clone: No antigen is known for it.

The assay was immunoSEQ multiplex PCR, and TCRdb's table has in-frame clones only and misses some. The sample lists 180,000 or so clones, roughly 94% occurring once. Study-wide findings and caveats: Donors in the cohort were predominantly white British and more often female, and clonal diversity was possibly underestimated. Two AZD1222 doses significantly raised spike-specific TCR breadth and depth over controls.

The clonotype was recovered from an adult in good health. The sample here was peripheral blood, taken on day 0 of AZD1222 vaccination. The rearrangement links TRBV6-5 to TRBJ1-1; possible D gene TRBD1, 6 bases. Written as DNA, the CDR3 is TGTGCCAGCAGTTACGCGGGGGCCCTAGGGACTGAAGCTTTCTTT. Protein sequence: CASSYAGALGTEAFF.